This T cell receptor (beta chain) appears in the sequencing data of a study of human T cells and chemical hapten exposure. Study-wide findings and caveats: With regard to DPC sensitization, TCRs above 1 in 1000 frequency did not change.

The library gave individual cDNA molecules unique molecular identifiers. How the authors handled the data: Sample TCR totals centred on a median of roughly 96,000, ranging roughly 23,224 to 700,000. MiXCR, run by TCRdb on the RACE reads, gives a single entry per CDR3 protein. For this entry, the V and J calls and clone size follow TCRdb and not the study's own pipeline. The sample holds roughly 130,000 distinct CDR3 sequences, about 9.4% seen once. This CDR3 contains 15 residues. The germline V gene has CDR1 SQVTM and CDR2 ANQGSEA. Time point: healthy volunteer bleed at 2 weeks. RNA extraction used unfractionated whole blood as the source of total RNA. Worth noting for this clonotype: Antigen unknown. The junction differs from germline at one of its ends, possibly a read error.

The receptor was isolated from a male donor in good health. Some clones in this sample may be carry-over from other donors' samples. Material for sequencing was whole blood. The rearrangement joins TRBV29-1 to TRBJ2-4; weak D call: TRBD2 (6 bases). The DNA for the CDR3 is TGCAGCGTTAGTGGCAGGCTACTAGCCAAAAACATTCAGCACTTC. It codes for CSVSGRLLAKNIQHF. Combining the CDR3 with reference TRBV29-1 and TRBJ2-4 gives the whole variable domain SAVISQKPSRDICQRGTSLTIQCQVDSQVTMMFWYRQQPGQSLTLIATANQGSEATYESGFVIDKFPISRPNLTFSTLTVSNMSPEDSSIYLCSVSGRLLAKNIQHFGAGTRLSVL.